The 8 T cell receptor beta chains given below trace back to one sample, sequenced in a study of Graves' ophthalmopathy and Graves' hyperthyroidism (dated by TCRdb to 2016 to 2018). TCRdb shows the sequencer as Illumina HiSeq 2000. For repertoire sequencing, the TCR beta CDR3 regions were amplified from RNA transcripts. The first round was an RT-PCR using HTBI primers with the Qiagen OneStep RT-PCR kit, and this first round was followed by a second-round multiplex PCR, then size selection and purification. The public reads were reprocessed in TCRdb via fastp at Q25 and MiXCR, keeping in-frame beta chains. For every CDR3 protein sequence, its rows merge into one entry that carries the most common genes and DNA. The sample table records about 550,000 distinct CDR3 sequences; less than 45% of these occur just once. 3.5% to 4.5% of the sample comes from the top ten. What was sequenced was peripheral blood or thyroid tissue (not recorded which). The receptors derive from an adult man with Graves' hyperthyroidism.

This clonotype was recorded many times. V and J are TRBV9 and TRBJ1-2; 8 bases agree with TRBD1. V was pared by 0 bases and J by 4 bases, with 8 bases of the junction left unmatched. CDR1 is SGDLS, CDR2 YYNGEE, per germline. CDR3 length: 16 residues. The CDR3 bases are TGTGCCAGCAGCGTAGCTTCAGGGGGCGCCGGCTATGGCTACACCTTC. Amino acids: CASSVASGGAGYGYTF. Complete variable domain (other parts from reference TRBV9 and TRBJ1-2): DSGVTQTPKHLITATGQRVTLRCSPRSGDLSVYWYQQSLDQGLQFLIQYYNGEERAKGNILERFSAQQFPDLHSELNLSSLELGDSALYFCASSVASGGAGYGYTFGSGTRLTVV.

As for this clonotype: A read error is possible here, since a much larger clone lies one base away. A read error is likely, as this CDR3 ends without the conserved phenylalanine or tryptophan. The chain is built from TRBV20-1 and TRBJ1-1; a possible D gene is TRBD1 (5 bases). This CDR3 contains 15 residues. CDR1 is DFQATT, CDR2 SNEGSKA, per germline (reference sequence). Trimming cost V 1 base and J 6 bases, with 18 bases left between them. CDR3 in amino acids: CSARVTRQGGPEAFL. In DNA, the CDR3 is TGCAGTGCTAGAGTTACCCGGCAGGGAGGCCCTGAAGCTTTCCTT.

The sample holds many counts of this clonotype. The CDR3 spells CASSIDRGSGYTF. CDR3 bases: TGTGCCAGCAGTATCGACAGGGGGAGTGGCTACACCTTC. V gene TRBV12-3 or TRBV12-4 combines with J gene TRBJ1-2; 9 bases map to TRBD1. The junction had 5 bases not matched to a gene; V was cut back by 5 bases and J by 7 bases. CDR3 length: 13 amino acids.

This clonotype has just a few counts. V gene TRBV6-6 combines with J gene TRBJ2-7, with D perhaps TRBD1 or TRBD2 (5 bases each). Germline CDR1 MNHNY, CDR2 SVGAGI (reference sequence). Between the trimmed V and J ends, which lost 10 bases and 0 bases, there was a span of 16 bases. There are 14 residues in the CDR3. DNA for the CDR3: TGTGCCACTACGAAGGGACGGGACTCCTACGAGCAGTACTTC. It codes for CATTKGRDSYEQYF.

The chain is built from TRBV14 and TRBJ1-2; TRBD1 might be the D (6 bases). V lost 1 base and J lost 4, with 16 bases in between. The germline V gene encodes CDR1 SGHDN and CDR2 FVKESK. The CDR3 is 16 amino acids. In DNA form, the CDR3 reads TGTGCCAGCAGCCAAGTTCTTGGCGGGGGGGCCTATGGCTACACCTTC. Translating it yields CASSQVLGGGAYGYTF.

About this clonotype itself: A much larger clone lies one base from this, so it may be a read error. The chain recombines TRBV7-3 with TRBJ1-5; 7 bases are a match to TRBD1. The V gene's germline CDR1 is SGHTA and CDR2 FQGTGA. The CDR3 loop spans 17 amino acids. V lost 6 bases to trimming and J lost 2 bases; unmatched junction nucleotides: 13. The CDR3 nucleotides are TGTGCCAGCAGATTCCCGAAAACAGGGGCCGGCAATCAGCCCCAGCATTTT. Its translation is CASRFPKTGAGNQPQHF. The variable domain in full, completed from reference TRBV7-3 and TRBJ1-5, reads GAGVSQTPSNKVTEKGKYVELRCDPISGHTALYWYRQSLGQGPEFLIYFQGTGAADDSGLPNDRFFAVRPEGSVSTLKIQRTERGDSAVYLCASRFPKTGAGNQPQHFGDGTRLSIL.

This clonotype was counted only a few times. This chain connects TRBV28 to TRBJ1-5; 10 nucleotides line up with TRBD1. Germline CDR1 reads MDHEN; CDR2 reads SYDVKM. J was trimmed by 2 bases and V by 6 bases; bases with no gene match: 7. This CDR3 has 16 amino acids. Here the CDR3 reads CASSHVGTGGNQPQHF. For the CDR3, the DNA is TGTGCCAGCAGCCATGTAGGGACAGGGGGCAATCAGCCCCAGCATTTT.

This clonotype appeared many times. The V gene is TRBV15, the J gene TRBJ1-6; D may be TRBD1 (5 bases). The germline gives CDR1 LNHNV, CDR2 YYDKDF (reference sequence). Trimming pared 1 base from V and 3 bases from J, leaving 10 bases between. CDR3 length equals 16 residues. In nucleotides, the CDR3 is TGTGCCACCAGCAGAGGCGGGGGGGGCTATAATTCACCCCTCCACTTT. Protein sequence: CATSRGGGGYNSPLHF. The complete variable domain, with remaining parts taken from reference TRBV15 and TRBJ1-6, reads DAMVIQNPRYQVTQFGKPVTLSCSQTLNHNVMYWYQQKSSQAPKLLFHYYDKDFNNEADTPDNFQSRRPNTSFCFLDIRSPGLGDTAMYLCATSRGGGGYNSPLHFGNGTRLTVT.